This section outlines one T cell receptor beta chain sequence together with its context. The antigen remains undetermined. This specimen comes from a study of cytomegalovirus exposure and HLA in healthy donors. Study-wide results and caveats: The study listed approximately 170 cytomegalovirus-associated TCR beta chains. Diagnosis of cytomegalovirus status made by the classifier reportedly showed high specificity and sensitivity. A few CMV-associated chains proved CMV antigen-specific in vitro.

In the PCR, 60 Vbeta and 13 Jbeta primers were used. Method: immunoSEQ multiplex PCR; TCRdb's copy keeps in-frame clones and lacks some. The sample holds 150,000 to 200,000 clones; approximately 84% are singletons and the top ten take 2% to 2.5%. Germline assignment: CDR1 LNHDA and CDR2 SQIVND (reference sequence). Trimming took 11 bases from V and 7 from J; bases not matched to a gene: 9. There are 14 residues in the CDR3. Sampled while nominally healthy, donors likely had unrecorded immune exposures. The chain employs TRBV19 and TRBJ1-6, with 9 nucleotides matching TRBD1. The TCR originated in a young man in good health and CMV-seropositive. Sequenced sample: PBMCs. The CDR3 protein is CASSTGGYNSPLHF. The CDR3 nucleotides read TGTGCCTCCTCGACAGGGGGATACAATTCACCCCTCCACTTT.